The rows below give T cell receptor beta chains drawn from one sample of a study of blood T cell repertoires in COVID-19. Only in-frame clones appear in the TCRdb table, and some are missing; sequencing was by immunoSEQ multiplex PCR. Of over 100,000 clones listed, roughly 90% were seen once; the top ten hold approximately 4.3%. What was sequenced was peripheral blood. These receptors originate from a man between 60 and 70 years old with COVID-19, enrolled during active disease. Each CDR3 is given with its conserved first and last residue. A D gene is named only where the DNA matches it firmly. Clone size is stated in some rows and not others, as once, few, many or a class when expanded.

clone size	V gene	J gene	D gene	CDR3 protein	CDR3 DNA
-	TRBV11-2	TRBJ1-2	-	CASRQGPLNYGYTF	TGTGCCAGCAGACAGGGACCGCTTAACTATGGCTACACCTTC
-	TRBV11-2	TRBJ2-1	-	CASSREPEDYNEQFF	TGTGCCAGCAGTCGAGAACCGGAGGACTACAATGAGCAGTTCTTC
-	TRBV5-5	TRBJ1-5	-	CASSPSGFNQPQHF	TGTGCCAGCAGCCCTTCCGGGTTTAATCAGCCCCAGCATTTT
-	TRBV19	TRBJ1-5	-	CASSRGSGRGSNQPQHF	TGTGCCAGTAGTAGGGGGTCAGGGAGGGGAAGCAATCAGCCCCAGCATTTT
-	TRBV19	TRBJ1-5	-	CASRNLRDTHSNQPQHF	TGTGCCAGTAGAAATCTCCGGGACACACATAGCAATCAGCCCCAGCATTTT
-	TRBV19	TRBJ2-3	TRBD2	CASSIDHRLAGTDTQYF	TGTGCCAGTAGTATAGATCATAGGCTAGCGGGCACAGATACGCAGTATTTT
-	TRBV28	TRBJ1-2	-	CASSFQGYGYTF	TGTGCCAGCAGTTTTCAGGGTTATGGCTACACCTTC
-	TRBV9	TRBJ2-2	-	CASSKDQGWTGELFF	TGTGCCAGCAGCAAAGACCAGGGGTGGACCGGGGAGCTGTTTTTT
once	TRBV18	TRBJ1-1	TRBD1	CASSPGTDRNTEAFF	TGTGCCAGCTCACCCGGGACAGACAGGAACACTGAAGCTTTCTTT
once	TRBV5-4	TRBJ1-1	-	CASSSGQLEAFF	TGTGCCAGCAGCTCGGGACAACTTGAAGCTTTCTTT
-	TRBV6-5	TRBJ1-4	TRBD1	CASSPRDRGTAKLFF	TGTGCCAGCAGTCCCCGGGACAGGGGGACAGCAAAACTGTTTTTT
-	TRBV6-6	TRBJ2-7	TRBD1	CASAGTGDVGEQYF	TGTGCCAGTGCCGGGACAGGGGATGTGGGCGAGCAGTACTTC
-	TRBV20-1	TRBJ2-2	-	CSASRTGELFF	TGCAGTGCTAGCCGGACCGGGGAGCTGTTTTTT
-	TRBV5-1	TRBJ1-1	-	CASSLHGGATEAFF	TGCGCCAGCAGCTTGCACGGGGGAGCCACTGAAGCTTTCTTT
-	TRBV4-2	TRBJ2-1	TRBD1	CASSQVSSGTGLFF	TGTGCCAGCAGCCAAGTATCATCCGGGACAGGTCTGTTCTTC
once	TRBV28	TRBJ2-7	-	CASSTPRRDLSYEQYF	TGTGCCAGCAGCACCCCTAGGCGGGACCTCTCCTACGAGCAGTACTTC
-	TRBV25-1	TRBJ1-1	-	CASRRTNTEAFF	TGTGCCAGCAGGAGAACCAACACTGAAGCTTTCTTT
-	TRBV7-8	TRBJ1-3	-	CASNLGHNSGNTIYF	TGTGCCAGCAACCTCGGACACAACTCTGGAAACACCATATATTTT
-	TRBV19	TRBJ2-4	TRBD1	CASSSGTGGKNIQYF	TGTGCCAGTAGTAGCGGGACAGGAGGCAAAAACATTCAGTACTTC
-	TRBV14	TRBJ1-2	-	CASSQGHRRFNYGYTF	TGTGCCAGCAGCCAAGGTCACAGAAGATTTAACTATGGCTACACCTTC
-	TRBV6-5	TRBJ1-3	-	CASSYSQGGNTIYF	TGTGCCAGCAGTTACTCGCAGGGTGGAAACACCATATATTTT
few	TRBV12-3/TRBV12-4	TRBJ1-2	-	CASSLLGGSGYTF	TGTGCCAGCAGTCTGTTGGGTGGATCGGGTTACACCTTC
-	TRBV19	TRBJ2-2	TRBD2	CASSIESGANTGELFF	TGTGCCAGTAGTATCGAAAGCGGGGCGAACACCGGGGAGCTGTTTTTT
-	TRBV23-1	TRBJ2-7	TRBD2	CASSQTSGGAPSYEQYF	TGCGCCAGCAGTCAAACTAGCGGGGGTGCACCGTCCTACGAGCAGTACTTC
-	TRBV5-1	TRBJ2-2	-	CASSLVSFGTGELFF	TGCGCCAGCAGCTTGGTTAGCTTCGGCACCGGGGAGCTGTTTTTT
-	TRBV9	TRBJ1-2	-	CASSGGVSAGAYGYTF	TGTGCCAGCAGCGGCGGCGTATCGGCAGGGGCGTATGGCTACACCTTC
-	TRBV24-1	TRBJ1-5	TRBD1	CATSDRGRGNQPQHF	TGTGCCACCAGTGACAGGGGGCGGGGGAATCAGCCCCAGCATTTT
-	TRBV30	TRBJ1-6	-	CAWSVNRVNNSPLHF	TGTGCCTGGAGTGTAAACAGGGTTAATAATTCACCCCTCCACTTT
-	TRBV6-5	TRBJ1-2	-	CASSWTRTDGYTF	TGTGCCAGCAGTTGGACACGGACGGATGGCTACACCTTC
-	TRBV21-1	TRBJ2-1	-	CASSKNPQEDSYNEQFF	TGTGCCAGCAGCAAAAATCCACAGGAAGACTCCTACAATGAGCAGTTCTTC
-	TRBV10-3	TRBJ1-2	-	CAISNDDGVNYGYTF	TGTGCCATCAGCAATGACGATGGAGTGAACTATGGCTACACCTTC
-	TRBV30	TRBJ1-1	-	CAWREGSYTEAFF	TGTGCCTGGAGAGAGGGCAGCTACACTGAAGCTTTCTTT
-	TRBV6-6	TRBJ1-5	TRBD1	CASSDTGTGPNQPQHF	TGTGCCAGCTCCGATACCGGGACAGGGCCCAATCAGCCCCAGCATTTT
-	TRBV6-5	TRBJ2-7	-	CASSYTLAYEQYF	TGTGCCAGCAGTTACACCCTAGCGTACGAGCAGTACTTC
-	TRBV6-5	TRBJ1-1	-	CASTQQANTEAFF	TGTGCCAGCACCCAACAGGCTAACACTGAAGCTTTCTTT
-	TRBV19	TRBJ2-3	-	CASSPQGFTDTQYF	TGTGCCAGTAGTCCTCAGGGTTTTACAGATACGCAGTATTTT
-	TRBV2	TRBJ1-4	-	CASSEDRFGGEKLFF	TGTGCCAGCAGTGAAGACAGGTTCGGGGGTGAAAAACTGTTTTTT
-	TRBV28	TRBJ1-5	-	CASSPPNQPQHF	TGTGCCAGCAGTCCCCCAAATCAGCCCCAGCATTTT
once	TRBV9	TRBJ2-7	-	CASSVGATGSYEQYF	TGTGCCAGCAGCGTAGGGGCGACAGGCTCCTACGAGCAGTACTTC
-	TRBV5-4	TRBJ2-2	-	CASSLKLARAGELFF	TGTGCCAGCAGCTTGAAACTAGCTAGGGCCGGGGAGCTGTTTTTT